This T cell receptor (beta chain) is drawn from a study of T cells after yellow fever vaccination. One entry per CDR3 protein, called by TCRdb with MiXCR from the 5' RACE reads. The sample records approximately 110,000 distinct CDR3 sequences, about 7.4% being singletons. The ends were cut back, 6 bases at V and 0 bases at J, with 14 bases in the middle. Per the germline V gene, CDR1 is MNHEY and CDR2 is SMNVEV (reference sequence). CDR3 length: 15 amino acids. This TCR was recovered from a young man who received the YFV17D yellow fever vaccine. The rearrangement links TRBV27 to TRBJ1-2; no clear D. This material consisted of CD4+ T cells sorted from PBMCs, taken 9 to 10 days after the first yellow fever vaccination. The CDR3 nucleotides read TGTGCCAGCAGCAAATACTCCTCAGCTAACTATGGCTACACCTTC. It specifies CASSKYSSANYGYTF.